The rows below give T cell receptor beta chains drawn from one sample of a study of T cell responses to AZD1222 COVID-19 vaccine. The protocol was immunoSEQ multiplex PCR, while the TCRdb copy is restricted to in-frame clones and leaves out a portion. The profile shows roughly 80,000 clones, approximately 85% of them singletons. The material was peripheral blood, obtained on day 0 of MenACWY control vaccination. The receptors were sampled from an adult in good health. CDR3s include the opening cysteine and the closing phenylalanine or tryptophan. D genes are given only for firm matches. The size of a clone is reported for some rows only, either as once, few or many, or as a class for expanded clones.

J,size,D,V,CDR3,DNA
TRBJ1-5,-,-,TRBV3-1/TRBV3-2,CASSQVKGRLNQPQHF,TGTGCCAGCAGCCAAGTTAAGGGCAGATTAAATCAGCCCCAGCATTTT
TRBJ1-6,once,-,TRBV18,CASSPRRPDNSPLHF,TGTGCCAGCTCACCTCGTAGACCGGATAATTCACCCCTCCACTTT
TRBJ1-2,once,-,TRBV2,CASVGSYGYTF,TGTGCCAGCGTAGGGAGCTATGGCTACACCTTC
TRBJ1-1,-,-,TRBV6-1,CASSEPLKPAGNTEAFF,TGTGCCAGCAGTGAACCTCTGAAACCAGCGGGCAACACTGAAGCTTTCTTT
TRBJ1-5,-,-,TRBV18,CASSPPGALNQPQHF,TGTGCCAGCTCACCACCAGGGGCCCTCAATCAGCCCCAGCATTTT
TRBJ2-5,-,-,TRBV6-6,CASSLGKETQYF,TGTGCCAGCAGCTTAGGGAAAGAGACCCAGTACTTC
TRBJ1-1,-,TRBD1,TRBV6-5,CASGQGFTEAFF,TGTGCCAGCGGACAGGGGTTCACTGAAGCTTTCTTT
TRBJ1-5,-,-,TRBV15,CATSRDETQPQHF,TGTGCCACCAGCAGAGATGAGACTCAGCCCCAGCATTTT
TRBJ2-7,-,TRBD1,TRBV11-1,CASSLDRGSGEQYF,TGTGCCAGCAGCTTGGACAGGGGATCAGGCGAGCAGTACTTC
TRBJ1-1,-,-,TRBV5-1,CATDDEAFF,TGCGCCACCGACGATGAAGCTTTCTTT
TRBJ1-3,once,-,TRBV7-9,CASSLVLGAGNTIYF,TGTGCCAGCAGCTTAGTACTGGGCGCTGGAAACACCATATATTTT
TRBJ1-5,-,-,TRBV9,CASSAGSVSNQPQHF,TGTGCCAGCAGCGCTGGTAGTGTGAGCAATCAGCCCCAGCATTTT
TRBJ2-3,-,-,TRBV6-5,CASRRGPRTDTQYF,TGTGCCAGCAGGAGAGGACCTCGCACAGATACGCAGTATTTT
TRBJ2-5,-,TRBD2,TRBV7-2,CASSLAGSYQETQYF,TGTGCCAGCAGCCTAGCGGGGTCCTACCAAGAGACCCAGTACTTC
TRBJ2-3,once,-,TRBV7-9,CASSFRGPDTQYF,TGTGCCAGCAGCTTCCGGGGTCCAGATACGCAGTATTTT
TRBJ1-4,-,-,TRBV6-6,CAGSIGDEKLFF,TGTGCCGGAAGCATTGGAGATGAAAAACTGTTTTTT
TRBJ2-1,once,-,TRBV6-5,CASMPSPGYEQFF,TGTGCCAGCATGCCTAGCCCCGGGTATGAGCAGTTCTTC
TRBJ2-3,few,-,TRBV3-1/TRBV3-2,CASSQDGGGDSTDTQYF,TGTGCCAGCAGCCAAGATGGAGGAGGAGATAGCACAGATACGCAGTATTTT
TRBJ2-3,-,-,TRBV5-1,CASSLKGEGDTQYF,TGCGCCAGCAGCTTAAAGGGTGAGGGAGATACGCAGTATTTT
TRBJ1-1,-,-,TRBV9,CASSVGMVTNTEAFF,TGTGCCAGCAGCGTAGGTATGGTGACGAACACTGAAGCTTTCTTT
TRBJ1-5,-,-,TRBV19,CASSIVPSGYQPQHF,TGTGCCAGTAGTATAGTTCCCTCTGGTTATCAGCCCCAGCATTTT
TRBJ1-2,-,TRBD1,TRBV6-5,CASRSAGGLYGYTF,TGTGCCAGCAGGTCCGCAGGGGGCCTGTATGGCTACACCTTC
TRBJ2-4,-,-,TRBV21-1,CASSKGGRKAKNIQYF,TGTGCCAGCAGCAAAGGGGGGCGTAAGGCCAAAAACATTCAGTACTTC
TRBJ1-2,few,TRBD1,TRBV7-9,CASSSSTGGYYGYTF,TGTGCCAGCAGCTCCTCGACAGGGGGCTACTATGGCTACACCTTC
TRBJ1-2,-,-,TRBV4-3,CASSQGTGAYYGYTF,TGCGCCAGCAGCCAAGGGACGGGGGCCTACTATGGCTACACCTTC
TRBJ1-1,-,TRBD1,TRBV5-1,CASSLEEGADNTEAFF,TGCGCCAGCAGCTTGGAGGAGGGGGCGGATAACACTGAAGCTTTCTTT